This T cell receptor beta chain was captured by sequencing in a study of T cells in localized non-small cell lung cancer. General study points: Heterogeneity remains possible because sequencing was limited to only one tumor region. Highest T cell clonality was seen in uninvolved adjacent lung, surpassing that measured in tumor.

The data were produced by immunoSEQ multiplex PCR, yet TCRdb's version contains in-frame clones alone and is incomplete. The sample yields approximately 70,000 clones, around 81% seen once. Concerning this clone: Its antigen is unknown.

Per the germline V gene, CDR1 is MNHNS and CDR2 is SASEGT. Trimming removed 6 bases at V and 0 bases at J, with 15 bases between. This CDR3 region has 15 residues. This sequence was found in a man between 40 and 70 years old with stage II lung adenocarcinoma. V usage is TRBV6-1 and J usage is TRBJ2-7; possible D gene TRBD1, 5 bases. The input for sequencing was PBMCs, taken before any cancer treatment. The CDR3 nucleotides read TGTGCCAGCAGGGCAGAGGACACCGGCTCCTACGAGCAGTACTTC. This translates into CASRAEDTGSYEQYF.